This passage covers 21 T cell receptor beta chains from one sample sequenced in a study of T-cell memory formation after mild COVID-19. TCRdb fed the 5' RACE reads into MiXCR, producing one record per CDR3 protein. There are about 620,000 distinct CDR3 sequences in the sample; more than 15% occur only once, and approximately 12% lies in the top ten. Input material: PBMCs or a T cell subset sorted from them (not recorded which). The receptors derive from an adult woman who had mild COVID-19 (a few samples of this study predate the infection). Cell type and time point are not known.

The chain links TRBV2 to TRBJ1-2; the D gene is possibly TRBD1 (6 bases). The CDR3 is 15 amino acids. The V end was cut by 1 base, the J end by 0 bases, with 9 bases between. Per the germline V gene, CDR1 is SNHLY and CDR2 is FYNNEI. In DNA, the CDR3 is TGTGCCAGCAGTGAAGGGGACACGACTAACTATGGCTACACCTTC. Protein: CASSEGDTTNYGYTF.

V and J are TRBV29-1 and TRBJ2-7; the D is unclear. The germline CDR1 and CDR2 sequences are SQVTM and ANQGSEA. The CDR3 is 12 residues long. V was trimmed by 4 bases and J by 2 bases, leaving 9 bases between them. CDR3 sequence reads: CSVGTQAYEQYF. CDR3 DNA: TGCAGCGTTGGAACGCAAGCCTACGAGCAGTACTTC.

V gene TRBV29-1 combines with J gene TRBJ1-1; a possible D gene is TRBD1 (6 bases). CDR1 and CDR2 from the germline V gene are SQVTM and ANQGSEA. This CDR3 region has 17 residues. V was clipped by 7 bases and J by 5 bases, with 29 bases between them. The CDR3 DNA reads TGCAGCGCGGCCCGATCGGACAGCCCCCGCTGGGGGACTGAAGCTTTCTTT. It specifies CSAARSDSPRWGTEAFF.

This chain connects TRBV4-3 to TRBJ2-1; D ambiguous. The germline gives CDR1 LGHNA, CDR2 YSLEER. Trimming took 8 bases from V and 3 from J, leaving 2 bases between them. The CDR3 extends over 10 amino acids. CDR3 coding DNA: TGCGCCAGCGTCTACAATGAGCAGTTCTTC. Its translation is CASVYNEQFF.

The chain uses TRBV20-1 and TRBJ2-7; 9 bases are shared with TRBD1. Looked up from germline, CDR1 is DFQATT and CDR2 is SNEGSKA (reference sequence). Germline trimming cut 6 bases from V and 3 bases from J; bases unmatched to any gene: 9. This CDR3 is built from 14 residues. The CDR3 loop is CSALTDRGGYEQYF. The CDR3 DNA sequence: TGCAGTGCCCTCACCGACAGGGGGGGCTACGAGCAGTACTTC.

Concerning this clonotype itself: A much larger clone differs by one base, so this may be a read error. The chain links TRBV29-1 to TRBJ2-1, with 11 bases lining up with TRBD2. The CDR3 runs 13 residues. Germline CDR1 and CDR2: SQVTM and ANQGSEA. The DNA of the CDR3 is TGCAGCGCTAGCGGGAGGTCCCACAATGAGAAGTTCTTC. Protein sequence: CSASGRSHNEKFF.

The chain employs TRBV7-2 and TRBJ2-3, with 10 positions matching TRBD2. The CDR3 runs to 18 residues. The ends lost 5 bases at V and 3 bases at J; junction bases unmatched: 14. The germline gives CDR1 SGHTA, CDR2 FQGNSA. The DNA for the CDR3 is TGTGCCAGCAGCGTCCTCCTAGCGGGAGTGGGGTTAACAGATACGCAGTATTTT. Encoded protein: CASSVLLAGVGLTDTQYF. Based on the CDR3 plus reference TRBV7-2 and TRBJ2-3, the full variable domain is GAGVSQSPSNKVTEKGKDVELRCDPISGHTALYWYRQSLGQGLEFLIYFQGNSAPDKSGLPSDRFSAERTGGSVSTLTIQRTQQEDSAVYLCASSVLLAGVGLTDTQYFGPGTRLTVL.

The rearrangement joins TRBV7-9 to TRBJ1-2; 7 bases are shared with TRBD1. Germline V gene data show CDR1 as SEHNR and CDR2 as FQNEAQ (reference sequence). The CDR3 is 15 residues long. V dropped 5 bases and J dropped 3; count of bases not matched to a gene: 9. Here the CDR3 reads CASSPSTGLDYGYTF. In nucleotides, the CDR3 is TGTGCCAGCAGCCCATCGACAGGGCTTGACTATGGCTACACCTTC.

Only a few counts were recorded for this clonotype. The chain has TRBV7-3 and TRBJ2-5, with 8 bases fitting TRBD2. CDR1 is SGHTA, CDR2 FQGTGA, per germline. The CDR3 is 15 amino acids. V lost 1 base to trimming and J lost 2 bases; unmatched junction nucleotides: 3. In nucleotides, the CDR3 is TGTGCCAGCAGCTTAAAAAGCGGGAGACAAGAGACCCAGTACTTC. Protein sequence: CASSLKSGRQETQYF.

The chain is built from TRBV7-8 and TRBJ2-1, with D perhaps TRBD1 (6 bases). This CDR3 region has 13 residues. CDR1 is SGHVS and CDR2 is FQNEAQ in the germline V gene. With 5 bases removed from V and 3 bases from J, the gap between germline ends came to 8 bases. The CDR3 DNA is TGTGCCAGCAGCATGACAGGCTACAATGAGCAGTTCTTC. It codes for CASSMTGYNEQFF. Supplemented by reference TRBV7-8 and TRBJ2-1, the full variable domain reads GAGVSQSPRYKVAKRGQDVALRCDPISGHVSLFWYQQALGQGPEFLTYFQNEAQLDKSGLPSDRFFAERPEGSVSTLKIQRTQQEDSAVYLCASSMTGYNEQFFGPGTRLTVL.

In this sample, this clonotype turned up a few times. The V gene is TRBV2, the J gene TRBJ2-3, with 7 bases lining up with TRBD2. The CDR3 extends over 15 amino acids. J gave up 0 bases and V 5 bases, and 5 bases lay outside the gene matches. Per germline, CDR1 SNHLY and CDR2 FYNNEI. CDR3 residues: CASSQNSGSTDTQYF. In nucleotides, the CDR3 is TGTGCCAGCAGTCAGAATAGCGGGAGCACAGATACGCAGTATTTT. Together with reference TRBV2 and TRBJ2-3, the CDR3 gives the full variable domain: EPEVTQTPSHQVTQMGQEVILRCVPISNHLYFYWYRQILGQKVEFLVSFYNNEISEKSEIFDDQFSVERPDGSNFTLKIRSTKLEDSAMYFCASSQNSGSTDTQYFGPGTRLTVL.

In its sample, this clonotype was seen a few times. Here the CDR3 DNA reads TGTGCCAGCTCCCCCATCGGGACTCGGGGATTCTTC. It encodes CASSPIGTRGFF. The rearrangement links TRBV7-2 to TRBJ2-1, with D possibly TRBD2 on 6 matching bases. V dropped 8 bases and J dropped 16 bases, with 21 bases sitting between them. CDR1 and CDR2 from the germline V gene are SGHTA and FQGNSA. CDR3 length: 12 residues.

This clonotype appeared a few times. CDR3 nucleotide sequence: TGTGCCAGCAGCCAAGCGGCGCTGACTAGCGGTTCCTACGAGCAGTACTTC. It translates to CASSQAALTSGSYEQYF. The chain has TRBV4-2 and TRBJ2-7; 9 positions agree with TRBD2. The V segment lost 1 base and the J segment 1 base; nucleotides outside the gene matches: 8. Per the germline V gene, CDR1 is LGHNA and CDR2 is YNFKEQ. CDR3 length: 17 residues.

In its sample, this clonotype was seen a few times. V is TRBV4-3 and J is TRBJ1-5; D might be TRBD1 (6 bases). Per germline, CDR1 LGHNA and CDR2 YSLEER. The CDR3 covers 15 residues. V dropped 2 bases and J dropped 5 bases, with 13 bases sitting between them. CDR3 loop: CASSQRGGRDQPQHF. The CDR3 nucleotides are TGCGCCAGCAGCCAAAGGGGGGGGAGGGATCAGCCCCAGCATTTT.

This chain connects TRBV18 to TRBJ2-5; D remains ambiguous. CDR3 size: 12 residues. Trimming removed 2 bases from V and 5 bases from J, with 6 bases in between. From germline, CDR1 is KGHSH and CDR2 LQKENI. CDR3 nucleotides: TGTGCCAGCTCACCATTTGTCGAGACCCAGTACTTC. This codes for CASSPFVETQYF.

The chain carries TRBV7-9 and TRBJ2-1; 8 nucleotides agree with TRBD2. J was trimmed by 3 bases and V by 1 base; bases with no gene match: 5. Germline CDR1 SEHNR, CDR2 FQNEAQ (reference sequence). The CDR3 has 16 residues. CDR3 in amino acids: CASSLGISGNYNEQFF. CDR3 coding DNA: TGTGCCAGCAGCTTAGGCATTAGCGGGAACTACAATGAGCAGTTCTTC.

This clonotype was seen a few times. The CDR3 protein is CAISEDRLAKNIQYF. CDR3 DNA sequence: TGTGCCATCAGTGAAGACAGGTTAGCCAAAAACATTCAGTACTTC. The chain uses TRBV10-3 and TRBJ2-4, with a tentative D call TRBD1 (6 bases). The CDR3 spans 15 residues. Trimming took off 3 bases at V and 0 bases at J, with 9 bases between the two ends. The germline V gene encodes CDR1 ENHRY and CDR2 SYGVKD.

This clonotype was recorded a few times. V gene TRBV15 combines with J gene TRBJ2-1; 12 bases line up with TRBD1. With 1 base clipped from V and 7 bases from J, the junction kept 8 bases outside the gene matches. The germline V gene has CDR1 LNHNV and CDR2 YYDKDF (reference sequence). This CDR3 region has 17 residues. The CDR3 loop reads CATSRVPGQGAWNEQFF. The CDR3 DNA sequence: TGTGCCACCAGCAGAGTGCCGGGACAGGGGGCTTGGAATGAGCAGTTCTTC.

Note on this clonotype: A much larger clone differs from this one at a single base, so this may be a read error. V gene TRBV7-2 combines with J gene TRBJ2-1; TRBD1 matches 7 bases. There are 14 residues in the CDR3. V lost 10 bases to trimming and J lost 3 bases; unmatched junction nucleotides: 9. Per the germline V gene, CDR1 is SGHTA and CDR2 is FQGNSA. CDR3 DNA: TGTGCCATCGAAGGACAGGTGGACTACAATGAGCAGTTCTTC. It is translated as CAIEGQVDYNEQFF.

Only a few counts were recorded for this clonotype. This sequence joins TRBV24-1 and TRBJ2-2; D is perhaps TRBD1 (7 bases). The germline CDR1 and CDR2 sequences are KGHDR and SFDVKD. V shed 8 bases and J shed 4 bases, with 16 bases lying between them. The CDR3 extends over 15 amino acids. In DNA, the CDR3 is TGTGCCACCACCACCGGGGGACAGTTCACCGGGGAGCTGTTTTTT. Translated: CATTTGGQFTGELFF.

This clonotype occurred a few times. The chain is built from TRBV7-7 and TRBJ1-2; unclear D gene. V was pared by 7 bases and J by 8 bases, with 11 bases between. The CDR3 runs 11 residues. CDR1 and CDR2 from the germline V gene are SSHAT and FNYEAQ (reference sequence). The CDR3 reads CASTVGPGYTF. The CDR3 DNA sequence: TGTGCCAGCACCGTTGGGCCCGGCTACACCTTC.